The present T cell receptor beta chain was sequenced within a study of T cells in Graves' hyperthyroidism and ophthalmopathy. About the study: Peripheral blood collection took place at initial diagnosis, before any treatment. The study's findings and limits: Ophthalmopathy and stable hyperthyroidism were separated by a 13 V-J model.

The CDR3 sequence is 12 residues long. In germline, CDR1 is DFQATT, CDR2 SNEGSKA (reference sequence). Trimming took off 6 bases at V and 1 base at J, with 10 bases between the two ends. Authors of the study amplified TCR beta CDR3 regions from RNA transcripts. The HTBI primer set served for first-round RT-PCR of the TCR CDR3. TCRdb independently ran MiXCR on the multiplex PCR reads; one entry per CDR3 protein. The data show just under 750,000 distinct CDR3 sequences, approximately 36% seen once. This clonotype has at least ten counts. The antigen remains undetermined. Diagnoses were made from clinical symptoms, serum measures (thyroxine and TRAb), thyroid ultrasound and orbital computed tomography.

This receptor was taken from a woman between 35 and 50 years old with Graves' hyperthyroidism. What was sequenced was blood. The V gene is TRBV20-1, the J gene TRBJ2-7; possibly TRBD1 for D (6 bases). The CDR3 nucleotides are TGCAGTGCCAGACAGGTTTCCTACGAGCAGTACTTC. Amino acids: CSARQVSYEQYF.